A few counts support the clone carrying this T cell receptor beta chain. What it binds is not known. The table came from immunoSEQ multiplex PCR; TCRdb's copy has only in-frame clones and leaves some out. This repertoire shows about 5,000 clones, roughly two thirds found once; its top ten account for roughly 18%. The data stem from a study of early stage breast cancer tumors. In the study overall: Of 15 to 20 invasive breast tumors, about twelve were hormone receptor-positive, HER2-negative. Average read coverage per sample was 9 to 10-fold.

Germline CDR1 and CDR2: SGHTA and FQGNSA. This CDR3 has 13 amino acids. Trimming stripped 2 bases from V and 0 bases from J, with 5 bases between. Study findings and constraints: Enriched TCRB sequences shared across patients were mostly commonly generated sequences.

The chain links TRBV7-2 to TRBJ2-7, with D uncertain. What was sequenced was breast tumor tissue. This TCR was sampled from a person between 45 and 65 years old with breast cancer. CDR3 nucleotide sequence: TGTGCCAGCAGCTTAACGGACTCCTACGAGCAGTACTTC. It yields the protein CASSLTDSYEQYF.